What follows is one T cell receptor (beta chain) and its context. Possible read error: a much larger clone is one base away. This record comes from a study of blood T cell repertoires in COVID-19. The CDR3 extends over 12 amino acids. V lost 3 bases, J lost 1 base, and 3 bases lay in between. TCRdb's table, derived via immunoSEQ multiplex PCR, lists solely in-frame clones and lacks some. The sample carries approximately 170,000 clones, 83% recorded once. Sequenced material: peripheral blood. This chain links TRBV12-3 or TRBV12-4 with TRBJ1-1; no firm D call. The TCR was taken from an elderly woman with acute or convalescent COVID-19. CDR3 DNA: TGTGCCAGCAGTTTCTGGAACACTGAAGCTTTCTTT. Translated: CASSFWNTEAFF.